These 13 T cell receptor beta chains were all obtained from the same sample, sequenced in a study of radiotherapy plus CTLA-4 blockade in lung cancer. This table comes from immunoSEQ multiplex PCR, and its TCRdb copy is limited to in-frame clones, with some not included. The sample shows about 77,000 clones, nearly 75% of them seen only once. Here the sequenced sample was peripheral blood, taken from a patient treated with radiotherapy plus ipilimumab. These receptors were collected from a human donor with non-small cell lung cancer whose response to radiotherapy plus ipilimumab could not be evaluated.

The chain employs TRBV5-1 and TRBJ2-2; TRBD2 is a possible D gene (6 bases). The V gene lost 0 bases and the J gene lost 4 bases, with 10 bases spanning the gap. This CDR3 spans 15 amino acids. Germline V gene lookup returns CDR1 SGHRS and CDR2 YFSETQ. CDR3 amino acids: CASSLGGRRTGELFF. CDR3 nucleotide sequence: TGCGCCAGCAGCTTGGGTGGGAGGCGCACCGGGGAGCTGTTTTTT.

The CDR3 DNA sequence: TGTGCCAGCAGCTATAGGACAGGGGGAGAGGACGAGCAGTTCTTC. This translates into CASSYRTGGEDEQFF. The J gene is TRBJ2-1, the V gene TRBV2; 10 bases line up with TRBD1. Losses at the gene ends were 6 bases for V and 10 bases for J; bases not matched to a gene: 12. Germline CDR1 reads SNHLY; CDR2 reads FYNNEI. The CDR3 contains 15 residues.

In DNA, the CDR3 is TGCGCCAGCAGCTTGGGCGGGGGCTCGTCTAATTCACCCCTCCACTTT. Protein product: CASSLGGGSSNSPLHF. V gene TRBV5-1 combines with J gene TRBJ1-6, with D tentatively TRBD1 (6 bases). CDR3 length equals 16 residues. V lost 0 bases to trimming and J lost 6 bases, with 13 bases between them. Germline CDR1 is SGHRS and CDR2 is YFSETQ.

The chain employs TRBV11-2 and TRBJ2-5; TRBD1 might be the D (6 bases). Per germline, CDR1 SGHAT and CDR2 FQNNGV. V lost 1 base and J lost 11, with 11 bases in between. The CDR3 consists of 12 residues. As DNA, the CDR3 is TGTGCCAGCAGCTTAGGGACGAGGGGGCAGTACTTC. Amino acids: CASSLGTRGQYF.

The V call is TRBV5-4, the J call TRBJ2-1; 11 bases fit TRBD1. Germline V gene sequence: CDR1 SGHNT, CDR2 YYREEE (reference sequence). This CDR3 has 15 amino acids. Trimming cost V 3 bases and J 3 bases; bases outside gene matches: 2. For the CDR3, the DNA is TGTGCCAGCAGCTCCGGGACAGGGGGCTACAATGAGCAGTTCTTC. Translated, it gives CASSSGTGGYNEQFF.

The chain recombines TRBV19 with TRBJ2-5; D perhaps matches TRBD2 (6 bases). Germline V gives CDR1 LNHDA, CDR2 SQIVND (reference sequence). CDR3 length: 15 residues. The germline V and J ends were trimmed by 2 bases and 5 bases, with 15 bases remaining between them. CDR3 protein: CASSISGSGRETQYF. The DNA of the CDR3 is TGTGCCAGTAGTATATCGGGAAGCGGGCGGGAGACCCAGTACTTC.

This clone was observed once. V and J are TRBV27 and TRBJ2-2; 8 bases map to TRBD1. The CDR3 sequence is 15 residues long. The germline CDR1 and CDR2 sequences are MNHEY and SMNVEV (reference sequence). J gave up 1 base and V 4 bases, and 2 bases lay outside the gene matches. DNA of the CDR3: TGTGCCAGCAGTTACGGGACAGGGAACACCGGGGAGCTGTTTTTT. Its protein product is CASSYGTGNTGELFF.

The rearrangement links TRBV9 to TRBJ2-1; 9 bases line up with TRBD2. The CDR3 contains 18 residues. The germline V gene encodes CDR1 SGDLS and CDR2 YYNGEE. Trimming cost V 0 bases and J 5 bases; bases outside gene matches: 12. The CDR3 DNA is TGTGCCAGCAGCGTAGGGGCGGTATTGGTAGCGGGGGACAATGAGCAGTTCTTC. Its translation: CASSVGAVLVAGDNEQFF.

V usage is TRBV4-3 and J usage is TRBJ1-2, with 9 bases that match TRBD1. Germline V gene data show CDR1 as LGHNA and CDR2 as YSLEER. V shed 4 bases, J shed 0 bases, and the junction held 3 bases outside the gene matches. The CDR3 has 15 amino acids. CDR3 region: CASSLGQGSNYGYTF. In DNA form, the CDR3 reads TGCGCCAGCAGCCTGGGACAGGGATCTAACTATGGCTACACCTTC.

This sequence joins TRBV6-6 and TRBJ2-5; tentatively, D is TRBD2 (6 bases). Trimming took off 5 bases at V and 9 bases at J, with 19 bases between the two ends. The germline gives CDR1 MNHNY, CDR2 SVGAGI (reference sequence). This CDR3 spans 14 amino acids. CDR3 residues: CASSNPVLWGAQYF. Written as DNA, the CDR3 is TGTGCCAGCAGTAACCCCGTCCTGTGGGGGGCCCAGTACTTC.

The V gene is TRBV5-4, the J gene TRBJ1-1; 9 bases align to TRBD1. This CDR3 comprises 15 residues. Germline values: CDR1 SGHNT, CDR2 YYREEE (reference sequence). J lost 1 base, V lost 2 bases, and 3 bases had no gene match. DNA for the CDR3: TGTGCCAGCAGCTTCCCGGACAGGGGGAACACTGAAGCTTTCTTT. Translation: CASSFPDRGNTEAFF.

The chain recombines TRBV10-3 with TRBJ2-7; TRBD1 matches at 7 bases. This CDR3 has 15 amino acids. CDR1 is ENHRY, CDR2 SYGVKD, per germline. The junction had 7 bases not matched to a gene; V was cut back by 2 bases and J by 3 bases. CDR3 amino acids: CAISEGQVRGYEQYF. As DNA, the CDR3 is TGTGCCATCAGTGAGGGACAGGTGAGGGGCTACGAGCAGTACTTC.

This chain uses TRBV4-2 with TRBJ1-4; TRBD1 matches 9 bases. This CDR3 comprises 19 residues. The V segment lost 0 bases and the J segment 8 bases; nucleotides outside the gene matches: 16. Germline loops: CDR1 LGHNA, CDR2 YNFKEQ. The CDR3 loop is CASSQEFGTGSSFREKLFF. CDR3 bases: TGTGCCAGCAGCCAAGAGTTCGGGACAGGGAGTTCCTTTCGCGAAAAACTGTTTTTT.